Following are 23 T cell receptor beta chains from one sample sequenced in a study of OX40 agonist ivuxolimab in advanced cancers. Generated by immunoSEQ multiplex PCR, the TCRdb table keeps only in-frame clones and is missing some. Among 40,000 or so clones listed, around 92% were seen once. Material: CD4+ or CD8+ T cells sorted from blood, obtained in a trial of the OX40 agonist ivuxolimab. All receptors derive from an adult with an advanced solid tumor such as melanoma, head and neck, liver or kidney cancer.

V is TRBV20-1 and J is TRBJ2-3; 11 nucleotides match TRBD2. Looked up from germline, CDR1 is DFQATT and CDR2 is SNEGSKA (reference sequence). CDR3 length equals 11 residues. The junction had 4 bases not matched to a gene; V was cut back by 6 bases and J by 11 bases. CDR3 DNA: TGCAGTGCGCAGACTAGCGGGAAGCAGTATTTT. Translation: CSAQTSGKQYF.

J is TRBJ2-3 and V is TRBV12-5, with unresolved D. CDR3 length: 13 amino acids. Germline CDR1 and CDR2: LGHNT and FRNRAP. V shed 4 bases and J shed 2 bases, with 7 bases lying between them. The CDR3 loop reads CASGWGTTDTQYF. DNA for the CDR3: TGTGCTAGTGGTTGGGGAACCACAGATACGCAGTATTTT. The entire variable domain, with the rest obtained from reference TRBV12-5 and TRBJ2-3, is as follows: DARVTQTPRHKVTEMGQEVTMRCQPILGHNTVFWYRQTMMQGLELLAYFRNRAPLDDSGMPKDRFSAEMPDATLATLKIQPSEPRDSAVYFCASGWGTTDTQYFGPGTRLTVL.

This chain connects TRBV29-1 to TRBJ1-3; D gene uncertain. In germline, CDR1 is SQVTM, CDR2 ANQGSEA. V lost 0 bases and J lost 4, with 10 bases in between. This CDR3 has 14 residues. In nucleotides, the CDR3 is TGCAGCGTTGAAGACACAGACGCGGGAAACACCATATATTTT. Residues: CSVEDTDAGNTIYF.

The V and J genes are TRBV6-1 and TRBJ2-7; possibly TRBD1 for D (6 bases). This CDR3 contains 15 residues. Germline values: CDR1 MNHNS, CDR2 SASEGT. V lost 7 bases to trimming and J lost 2 bases, with 18 bases between them. The CDR3 spells CASTMVPGATYEQYV. The CDR3 DNA follows: TGTGCCAGCACGATGGTCCCAGGGGCCACCTACGAGCAGTACGTC.

CDR3 DNA: TGTGCCAGCTCTGCAGGGCTGAACACCGGGGAGCTGTTTTTT. Translating it yields CASSAGLNTGELFF. The rearrangement uses TRBV9 and TRBJ2-2; D is possibly TRBD1 (5 bases). This CDR3 has 14 residues. Deletions cut 7 bases from V and 1 base from J, with 11 bases between. Germline-derived CDR1 and CDR2 are SGDLS and YYNGEE.

This chain uses TRBV9 with TRBJ1-5; D gene ambiguous. The CDR3 is made up of 15 amino acids. The germline gives CDR1 SGDLS, CDR2 YYNGEE. Trimming left V 2 bases short and J 3 bases short, with 12 bases between. As DNA, the CDR3 is TGTGCCAGCAGCGTCCGGGGTTTATACAATCAGCCCCAGCATTTT. Translating it yields CASSVRGLYNQPQHF.

This clone has a handful of counts. The chain carries TRBV9 and TRBJ1-1; D possibly corresponds to TRBD1 (5 bases). V lost 2 bases, J lost 12 bases, and 20 bases lay in between. From germline, CDR1 is SGDLS and CDR2 YYNGEE. The CDR3 totals 14 residues. For the CDR3, the DNA is TGTGCCAGCAGCGTTTCGACAGCGGCTTCTTTGTCTTTCTTT. This encodes CASSVSTAASLSFF. Full variable domain (missing parts from reference TRBV9 and TRBJ1-1): DSGVTQTPKHLITATGQRVTLRCSPRSGDLSVYWYQQSLDQGLQFLIQYYNGEERAKGNILERFSAQQFPDLHSELNLSSLELGDSALYFCASSVSTAASLSFFGQGTRLTVV.

The table lists this clone with a count of one. The chain couples TRBV1 to TRBJ1-5; the table's D call of TRBD1 was not tested on the DNA. TRBV1 is reported as a pseudogene. The CDR3 spans 15 residues. CDR3 nucleotide sequence: TGCACCAGCAGCCGGGCGACAGGTTACAATCAGCCCCAGCATTTT. Amino acids: CTSSRATGYNQPQHF.

The chain combines TRBV29-1 with TRBJ1-1; D gene unclear. The CDR3 consists of 13 residues. Germline V gene lookup returns CDR1 SQVTM and CDR2 ANQGSEA. The CDR3 reads CSALGRMNTEAFF. Written as DNA, the CDR3 is TGCAGTGCCTTGGGGAGGATGAACACTGAAGCTTTCTTT. The entire variable domain, with the rest obtained from reference TRBV29-1 and TRBJ1-1, is as follows: SAVISQKPSRDICQRGTSLTIQCQVDSQVTMMFWYRQQPGQSLTLIATANQGSEATYESGFVIDKFPISRPNLTFSTLTVSNMSPEDSSIYLCSALGRMNTEAFFGQGTRLTVV.

Comments on this clone: An end of the junction does not agree with germline; a read error may underlie this. This chain uses TRBV23-1 with TRBJ2-1; D not resolved. TRBV23-1 is treated as an ORF (open reading frame) with a function not yet certain. This CDR3 region has 12 residues. The CDR3 spells CASSQRASMTIF. The CDR3, as DNA: TGCGCCAGCAGTCAAAGGGCTAGTATGACGATCTTC.

The chain has TRBV6-6 and TRBJ1-1; D might be TRBD1 (5 bases). The CDR3 spans 12 residues. Per the germline V gene, CDR1 is MNHNY and CDR2 is SVGAGI (reference sequence). V was pared by 3 bases and J by 6 bases, with 8 bases between. In nucleotides, the CDR3 is TGTGCCAGCAGTTATGGGGGGGCTGAAGCTTTCTTT. Translating it yields CASSYGGAEAFF.

J is TRBJ1-2 and V is TRBV4-1, with a weak D call TRBD1 (5 bases). The germline V gene has CDR1 MGHRA and CDR2 YSYEKL. Between the trimmed V and J ends, which lost 0 bases and 1 base, there was a span of 9 bases. CDR3 length equals 15 residues. CDR3 coding DNA: TGCGCCAGCAGCCAAGAGACAGTAATTAACTATGGCTACACCTTC. Translated, it gives CASSQETVINYGYTF.

J is TRBJ1-1 and V is TRBV5-6; perhaps TRBD1 as D (6 bases). CDR1 and CDR2 from the germline V gene are SGHDT and YYEEEE. The germline V and J ends were trimmed by 3 bases and 1 base, with 7 bases remaining between them. CDR3 length: 13 residues. The CDR3 DNA reads as TGTGCCAGCAGCTGGGGACAGAACACTGAAGCTTTCTTT. Its protein is CASSWGQNTEAFF.

The chain uses TRBV19 and TRBJ2-7; D gene unclear. V was pared by 3 bases and J by 6 bases, with 9 bases between. Germline-derived CDR1 and CDR2 are LNHDA and SQIVND (reference sequence). The CDR3 extends over 12 amino acids. The CDR3 DNA sequence: TGTGCCAGTAGTATTGGCGGAATCGAGCAGTACTTC. This translates into CASSIGGIEQYF.

This clone was detected once. This chain connects TRBV9 to TRBJ1-2; D not resolved. CDR3 length equals 14 residues. V shed 0 bases and J shed 8 bases, with 14 bases lying between them. Germline V gene data show CDR1 as SGDLS and CDR2 as YYNGEE. The CDR3 DNA reads as TGTGCCAGCAGCGTAGGCGCCCTCACCGGCGGCTACACCTTC. It yields the protein CASSVGALTGGYTF.

This chain connects TRBV13 to TRBJ2-5; TRBD1 is a possible D gene (7 bases). This CDR3 is built from 14 residues. The V and J ends lost 5 bases and 2 bases respectively, with 12 bases between them. Germline V CDR1 and CDR2: PRHDT, FYEKMQ (reference sequence). The CDR3 region is CASSPRGTQETQYF. CDR3 DNA sequence: TGTGCCAGCAGCCCCAGGGGGACTCAAGAGACCCAGTACTTC.

This clone was counted between two and nine times. The V gene is TRBV6-1, the J gene TRBJ2-3, with D possibly being TRBD1 or TRBD2 (6 bases each). With 1 base removed from V and 0 bases from J, the gap between germline ends came to 8 bases. The CDR3 is 15 residues long. Germline V CDR1 and CDR2: MNHNS, SASEGT. CDR3 bases: TGTGCCAGCAGTGAAGGAGGGGGGAGCACAGATACGCAGTATTTT. Translating gives CASSEGGGSTDTQYF.

V usage is TRBV29-1 and J usage is TRBJ1-2; possibly TRBD1 for D (5 bases). The length of the CDR3 is 12 residues. The germline V gene has CDR1 SQVTM and CDR2 ANQGSEA. V was cut by 3 bases and J by 8 bases, with 13 bases left in between. The CDR3 DNA follows: TGCAGCGTTGATTGGGGGAGAAACGGCTACACCTTC. It yields the protein CSVDWGRNGYTF.

V is TRBV29-1 and J is TRBJ2-7; a weak D match, TRBD1 (5 bases). Trimming cost V 3 bases and J 5 bases, with 11 bases left between them. CDR1 is SQVTM, CDR2 ANQGSEA, per germline. CDR3 length: 12 amino acids. The CDR3 sequence: CSVDAGLNEQYF. In DNA form, the CDR3 reads TGCAGCGTTGACGCAGGGCTTAACGAGCAGTACTTC.

This chain uses TRBV5-5 with TRBJ2-5, with D possibly matching TRBD1 (6 bases). From germline, CDR1 is SGHKS and CDR2 YYEKEE (reference sequence). This CDR3 is 15 amino acids long. The V gene lost 2 bases and the J gene lost 4 bases, with 15 bases spanning the gap. The CDR3 spells CASSFRGRGLETQYF. CDR3 in DNA: TGTGCCAGCAGCTTCAGGGGAAGAGGGTTAGAGACCCAGTACTTC.

The chain couples TRBV30 to TRBJ1-6, with 7 bases that match TRBD1. Germline CDR1 GTSNPN, CDR2 SVGIG (reference sequence). This CDR3 comprises 14 residues. J gave up 6 bases and V 5 bases, and 7 bases lay outside the gene matches. The CDR3 region is CAWDYRGGNSPLHF. DNA of the CDR3: TGTGCCTGGGATTACAGGGGAGGTAATTCACCCCTCCACTTT. The full variable domain, completed using reference TRBV30 and TRBJ1-6, is SQTIHQWPATLVQPVGSPLSLECTVEGTSNPNLYWYRQAAGRGLQLLFYSVGIGQISSEVPQNLSASRPQDRQFILSSKKLLLSDSGFYLCAWDYRGGNSPLHFGNGTRLTVT.

As concerns this clone: Other DNA sequences within the sample encode an identical CDR3. V and J are TRBV20-1 and TRBJ2-1; D remains ambiguous. This CDR3 contains 11 residues. Germline CDR1 and CDR2: DFQATT and SNEGSKA (reference sequence). V lost 6 bases and J 4 bases, leaving 7 bases between the germline ends. The CDR3 protein is CSARSYNEQFF. The CDR3 coding sequence is TGCAGTGCGAGGTCGTACAATGAGCAGTTCTTC.

V and J are TRBV9 and TRBJ2-3, with 13 bases lining up with TRBD2. V lost 3 bases, J lost 7 bases, and 17 bases stayed unmatched. From germline, CDR1 is SGDLS and CDR2 YYNGEE. The CDR3 spans 19 residues. This CDR3 is CASSAQPFFSGTSGNTQYF. Here the CDR3 DNA reads TGTGCCAGCAGCGCCCAACCCTTCTTCTCCGGGACTAGCGGGAATACGCAGTATTTT.